This T cell receptor beta chain was captured in a study of vaccination and CD4 T cells after COVID-19. The wider study: Two-dose vaccination with either BNT162b2 or mRNA-1273 was given to participants. Convalescent patients gave post-COVID blood a median approximately 100 days post-diagnosis, range 35 to 161. SARS-CoV-2, HCoV-NL63, HCoV-OC43 and HCoV-229E supplied the overlapping spike peptides used to stimulate cells.

A word on this clonotype: No antigen is known for it.

Treatment specified: roughly 11-day PBMC culture with coronavirus spike peptide pools or control peptides (ViraFEST assay). Following expansion of antigen-specific T cells with peptide pools, ViraFEST then sequenced TCRs. J lost 4 bases, V lost 4 bases, and 7 bases had no gene match. The CDR3 is 15 amino acids. An Oncomine TCR Beta short-read assay was used to sequence the DNA from cultured CD4+ T cells. TCRdb reprocessed the PCR reads with MiXCR, giving one entry per CDR3 protein. The profile shows more than 13,000 distinct CDR3 sequences, over 45% of them singletons. The rearrangement uses TRBV12-3 or TRBV12-4 and TRBJ1-2; 9 bases map to TRBD1. This material consisted of CD4+ T cells from blood, cultured in vitro, taken before SARS-CoV-2 vaccination. The TCR was taken from a human donor who had recovered from COVID-19. CDR3 loop: CASSSYRGHRYGYTF. The CDR3 DNA reads as TGTGCCAGCAGTTCGTACAGGGGGCATCGCTATGGCTACACCTTC.